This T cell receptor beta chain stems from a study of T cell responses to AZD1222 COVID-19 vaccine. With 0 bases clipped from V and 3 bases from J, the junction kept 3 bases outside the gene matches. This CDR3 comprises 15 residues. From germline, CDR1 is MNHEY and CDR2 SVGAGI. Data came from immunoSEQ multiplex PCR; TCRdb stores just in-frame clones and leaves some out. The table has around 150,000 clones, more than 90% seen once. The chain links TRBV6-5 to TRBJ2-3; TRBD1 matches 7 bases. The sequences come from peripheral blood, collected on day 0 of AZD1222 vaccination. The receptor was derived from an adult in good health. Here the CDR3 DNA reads TGTGCCAGCAGTTACTCGAGGGACAGTACAGATACGCAGTATTTT. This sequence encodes CASSYSRDSTDTQYF.